This TCR beta chain was sequenced in a study of cytomegalovirus exposure and HLA in healthy donors. The study's findings and limits: For presence/absence analyses, sequencing depth was assumed to be roughly uniform across donors.

The donors gave bone marrow, and they were healthy. The study ran its PCR with 60 Vbeta and 13 Jbeta primers. Original handling: A later analysis counted about 80 million unique TCR beta chains, 9.5 million to 13 million shared. Clones were read by immunoSEQ multiplex PCR, and TCRdb kept only the in-frame ones, dropping some. That table is the source of V, J and clone size, and D and trimming were worked out from the DNA. The data contain 130,000 or so clones, 73% of them singletons. Notes on this clone: What it recognizes is unknown.

Sequenced input: PBMCs. This TCR came from a woman aged 40 to 50 in good health and CMV-seropositive.

The CDR3 DNA reads TGTGCCAGCAGTCCCATACGGTTCGCAGCTTTCTTT. It codes for CASSPIRFAAFF. The chain combines TRBV6-5 with TRBJ1-1; D unclear. Trimming shortened V by 5 bases and J by 10 bases, and 14 bases separated the two germline ends. CDR3 length: 12 residues. CDR1 and CDR2 (germline): MNHEY, SVGAGI.